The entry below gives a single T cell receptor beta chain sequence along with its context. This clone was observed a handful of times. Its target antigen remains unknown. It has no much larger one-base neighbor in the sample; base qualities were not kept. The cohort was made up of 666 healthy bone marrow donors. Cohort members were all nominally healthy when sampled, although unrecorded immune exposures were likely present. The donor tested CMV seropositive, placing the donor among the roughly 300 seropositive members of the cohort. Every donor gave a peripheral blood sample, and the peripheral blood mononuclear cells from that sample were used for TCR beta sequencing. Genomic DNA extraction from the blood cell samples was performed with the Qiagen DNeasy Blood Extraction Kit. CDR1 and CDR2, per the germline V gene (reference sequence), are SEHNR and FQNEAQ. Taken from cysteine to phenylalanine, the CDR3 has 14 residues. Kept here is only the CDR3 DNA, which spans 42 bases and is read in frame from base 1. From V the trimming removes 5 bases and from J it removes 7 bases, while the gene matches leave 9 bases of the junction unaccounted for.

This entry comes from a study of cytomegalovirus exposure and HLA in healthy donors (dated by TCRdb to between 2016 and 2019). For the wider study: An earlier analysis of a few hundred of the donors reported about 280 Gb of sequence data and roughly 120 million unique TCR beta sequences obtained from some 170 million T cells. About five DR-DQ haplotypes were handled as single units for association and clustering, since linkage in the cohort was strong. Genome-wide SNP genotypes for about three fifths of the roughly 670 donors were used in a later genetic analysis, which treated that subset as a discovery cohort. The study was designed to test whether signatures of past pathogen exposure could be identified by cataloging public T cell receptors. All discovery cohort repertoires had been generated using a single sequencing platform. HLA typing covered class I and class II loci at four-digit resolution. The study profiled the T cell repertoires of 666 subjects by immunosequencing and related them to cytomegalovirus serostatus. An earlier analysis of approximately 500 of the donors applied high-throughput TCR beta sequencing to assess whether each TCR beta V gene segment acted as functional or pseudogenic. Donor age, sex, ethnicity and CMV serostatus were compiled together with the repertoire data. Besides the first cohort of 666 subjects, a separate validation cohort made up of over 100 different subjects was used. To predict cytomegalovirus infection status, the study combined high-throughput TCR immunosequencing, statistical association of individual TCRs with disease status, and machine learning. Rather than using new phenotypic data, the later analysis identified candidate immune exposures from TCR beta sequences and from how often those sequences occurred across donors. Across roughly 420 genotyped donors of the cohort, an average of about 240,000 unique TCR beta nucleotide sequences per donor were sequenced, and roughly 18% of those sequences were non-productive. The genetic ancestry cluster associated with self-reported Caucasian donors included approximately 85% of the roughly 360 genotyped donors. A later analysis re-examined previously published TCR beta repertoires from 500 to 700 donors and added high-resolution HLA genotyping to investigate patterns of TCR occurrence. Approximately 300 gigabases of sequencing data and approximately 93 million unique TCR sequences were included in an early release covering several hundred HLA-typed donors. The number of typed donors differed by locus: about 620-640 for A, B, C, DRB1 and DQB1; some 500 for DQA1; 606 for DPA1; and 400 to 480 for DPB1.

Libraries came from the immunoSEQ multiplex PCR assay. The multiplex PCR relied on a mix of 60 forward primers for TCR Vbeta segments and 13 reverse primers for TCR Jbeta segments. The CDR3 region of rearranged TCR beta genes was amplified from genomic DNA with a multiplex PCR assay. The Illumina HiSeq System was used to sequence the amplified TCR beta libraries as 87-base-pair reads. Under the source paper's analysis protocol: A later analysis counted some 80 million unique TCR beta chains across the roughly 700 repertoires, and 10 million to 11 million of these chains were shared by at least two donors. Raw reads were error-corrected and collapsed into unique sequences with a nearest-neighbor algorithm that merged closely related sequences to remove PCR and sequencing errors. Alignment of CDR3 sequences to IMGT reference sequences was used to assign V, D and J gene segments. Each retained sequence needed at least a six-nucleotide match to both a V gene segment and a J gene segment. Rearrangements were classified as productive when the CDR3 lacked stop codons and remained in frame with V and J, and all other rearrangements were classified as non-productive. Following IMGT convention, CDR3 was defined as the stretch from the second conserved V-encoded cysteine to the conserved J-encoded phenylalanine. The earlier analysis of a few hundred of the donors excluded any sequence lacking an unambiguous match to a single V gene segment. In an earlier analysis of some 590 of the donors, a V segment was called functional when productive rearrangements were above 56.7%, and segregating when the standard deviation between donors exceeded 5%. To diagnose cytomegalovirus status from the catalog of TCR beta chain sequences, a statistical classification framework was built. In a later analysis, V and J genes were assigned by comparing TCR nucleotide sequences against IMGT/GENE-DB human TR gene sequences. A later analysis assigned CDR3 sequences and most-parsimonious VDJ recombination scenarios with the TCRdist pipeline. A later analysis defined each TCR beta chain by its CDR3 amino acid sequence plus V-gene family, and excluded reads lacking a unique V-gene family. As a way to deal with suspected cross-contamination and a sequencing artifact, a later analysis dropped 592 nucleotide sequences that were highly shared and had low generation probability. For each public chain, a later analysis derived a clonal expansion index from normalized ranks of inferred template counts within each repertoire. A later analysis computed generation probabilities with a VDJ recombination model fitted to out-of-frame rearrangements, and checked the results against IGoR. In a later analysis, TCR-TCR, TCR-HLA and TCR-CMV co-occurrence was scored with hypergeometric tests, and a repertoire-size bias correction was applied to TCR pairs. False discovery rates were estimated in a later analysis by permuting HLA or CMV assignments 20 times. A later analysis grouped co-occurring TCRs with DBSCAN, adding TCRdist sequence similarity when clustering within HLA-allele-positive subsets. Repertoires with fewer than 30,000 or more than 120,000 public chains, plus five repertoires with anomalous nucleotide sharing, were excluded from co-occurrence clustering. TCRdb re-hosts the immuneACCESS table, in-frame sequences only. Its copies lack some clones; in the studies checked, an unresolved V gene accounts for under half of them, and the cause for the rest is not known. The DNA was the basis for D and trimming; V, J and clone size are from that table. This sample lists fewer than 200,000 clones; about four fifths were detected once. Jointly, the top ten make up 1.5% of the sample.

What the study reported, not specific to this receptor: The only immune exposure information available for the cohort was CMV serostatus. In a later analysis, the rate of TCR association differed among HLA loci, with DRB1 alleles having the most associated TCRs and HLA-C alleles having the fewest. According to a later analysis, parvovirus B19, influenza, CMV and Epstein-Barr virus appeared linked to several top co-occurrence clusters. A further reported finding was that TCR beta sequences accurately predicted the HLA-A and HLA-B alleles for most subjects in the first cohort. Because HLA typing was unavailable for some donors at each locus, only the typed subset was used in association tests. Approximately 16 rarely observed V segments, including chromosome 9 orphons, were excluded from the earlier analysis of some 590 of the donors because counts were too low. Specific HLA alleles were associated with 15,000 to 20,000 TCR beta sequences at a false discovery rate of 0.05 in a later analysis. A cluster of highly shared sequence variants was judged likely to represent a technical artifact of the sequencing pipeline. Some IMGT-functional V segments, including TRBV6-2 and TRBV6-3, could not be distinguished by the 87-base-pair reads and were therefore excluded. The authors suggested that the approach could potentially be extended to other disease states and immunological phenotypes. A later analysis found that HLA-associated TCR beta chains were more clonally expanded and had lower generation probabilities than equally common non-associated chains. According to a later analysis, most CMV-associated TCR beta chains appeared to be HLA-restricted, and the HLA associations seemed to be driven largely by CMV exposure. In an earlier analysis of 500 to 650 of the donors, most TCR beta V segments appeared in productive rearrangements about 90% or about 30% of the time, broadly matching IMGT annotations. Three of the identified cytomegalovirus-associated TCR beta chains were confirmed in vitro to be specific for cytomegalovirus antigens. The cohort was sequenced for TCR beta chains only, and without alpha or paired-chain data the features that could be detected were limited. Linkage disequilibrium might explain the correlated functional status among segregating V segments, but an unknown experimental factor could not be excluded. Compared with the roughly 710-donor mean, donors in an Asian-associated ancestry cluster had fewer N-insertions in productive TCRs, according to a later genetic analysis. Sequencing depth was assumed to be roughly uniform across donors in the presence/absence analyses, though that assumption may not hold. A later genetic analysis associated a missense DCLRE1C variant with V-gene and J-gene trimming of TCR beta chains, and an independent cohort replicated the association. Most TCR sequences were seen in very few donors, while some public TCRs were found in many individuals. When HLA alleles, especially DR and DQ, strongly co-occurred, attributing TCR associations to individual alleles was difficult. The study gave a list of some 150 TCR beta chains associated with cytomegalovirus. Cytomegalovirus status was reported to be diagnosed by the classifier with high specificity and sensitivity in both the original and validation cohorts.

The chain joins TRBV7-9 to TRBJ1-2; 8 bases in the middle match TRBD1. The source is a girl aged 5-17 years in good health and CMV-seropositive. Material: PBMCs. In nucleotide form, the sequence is TGTGCCAGCAGCATAGGACAGGGTCAGGGTGGCTACACCTTC. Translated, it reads CASSIGQGQGGYTF.